The 18 T cell receptor beta chains reported below all come from one sample, sequenced in a study of blood T cell repertoires in COVID-19. Sequencing was performed with immunoSEQ multiplex PCR; in TCRdb, only in-frame clones are kept and a portion is missing. This sample has approximately 120,000 clones; approximately 85% occur once, and the top ten carry roughly 4.9%. The sequencing sample was made of peripheral blood. The receptors were sampled from a human donor in a cohort sampled during active COVID-19.

This clone appeared once. The CDR3 DNA reads as TGTGCCAGCAGCTTAAGGCGGGAGGGCTACGAGCAGTACTTC. Its protein is CASSLRREGYEQYF. The rearrangement joins TRBV7-8 to TRBJ2-7; 9 positions match TRBD2. CDR3 length: 14 residues. V was pared by 2 bases and J by 3 bases, with 2 bases of the junction left unmatched. The germline gives CDR1 SGHVS, CDR2 FQNEAQ. The full variable domain, with the rest looked up from reference TRBV7-8 and TRBJ2-7, is GAGVSQSPRYKVAKRGQDVALRCDPISGHVSLFWYQQALGQGPEFLTYFQNEAQLDKSGLPSDRFFAERPEGSVSTLKIQRTQQEDSAVYLCASSLRREGYEQYFGPGTRLTVT.

This chain joins TRBV4-1 and TRBJ2-1; 8 nucleotides agree with TRBD1. The CDR3 is 14 residues long. Germline trimming cut 1 base from V and 4 bases from J; bases unmatched to any gene: 0. Germline V gene sequence: CDR1 MGHRA, CDR2 YSYEKL. CDR3 sequence: CASSQGTGYNEQFF. The CDR3, as DNA: TGCGCCAGCAGCCAAGGGACAGGGTACAATGAGCAGTTCTTC.

The V call is TRBV13, the J call TRBJ2-7, with D tentatively TRBD2 (6 bases). The germline V gene encodes CDR1 PRHDT and CDR2 FYEKMQ (reference sequence). Trimming removed 1 base from V and 1 base from J, with 11 bases in between. The CDR3 is 15 residues long. The CDR3 protein is CASSLDSGKSYEQYF. CDR3 sequence (DNA): TGTGCCAGCAGCTTAGATAGCGGTAAATCCTACGAGCAGTACTTC. The full variable domain, completed using reference TRBV13 and TRBJ2-7, is AAGVIQSPRHLIKEKRETATLKCYPIPRHDTVYWYQQGPGQDPQFLISFYEKMQSDKGSIPDRFSAQQFSDYHSELNMSSLELGDSALYFCASSLDSGKSYEQYFGPGTRLTVT.

The chain employs TRBV5-5 and TRBJ1-5, with D tentatively TRBD1 (5 bases). CDR1 is SGHKS and CDR2 is YYEKEE in the germline V gene (reference sequence). The CDR3 is 16 amino acids. Trimming left V 4 bases short and J 6 bases short, with 20 bases between. The CDR3 protein is CASSLWWQGIAQPQHF. CDR3 nucleotide sequence: TGTGCCAGCAGCCTGTGGTGGCAGGGTATAGCTCAGCCCCAGCATTTT.

This chain joins TRBV19 and TRBJ2-1, with 7 bases that match TRBD2. This CDR3 has 14 amino acids. The germline gives CDR1 LNHDA, CDR2 SQIVND (reference sequence). After removal of 9 bases from V and 4 bases from J, the junction contained 9 bases not matched to a gene. This CDR3 reads CASRPSGQYNEQFF. The CDR3 nucleotides read TGTGCCAGCCGGCCTAGCGGACAATACAATGAGCAGTTCTTC.

This chain joins TRBV24-1 and TRBJ1-5, with TRBD1 matching 9 bases. CDR3 length: 16 amino acids. Germline-derived CDR1 and CDR2 are KGHDR and SFDVKD. Trimming at V came to 2 bases and at J to 3 bases, leaving 4 bases not matched to a gene. The CDR3 loop is CATSDSRTGDNQPQHF. The CDR3 nucleotides are TGTGCCACCAGTGATTCCCGGACAGGGGACAATCAGCCCCAGCATTTT.

V and J are TRBV7-9 and TRBJ1-4, with 11 nucleotides matching TRBD1. The junction had 2 bases not matched to a gene; V was cut back by 3 bases and J by 8 bases. This CDR3 is 14 amino acids long. Germline V gene data show CDR1 as SEHNR and CDR2 as FQNEAQ (reference sequence). The CDR3 bases are TGTGCCAGCAGCTTCGGACAGGGGGCGGAAAAACTGTTTTTT. Translating it yields CASSFGQGAEKLFF.

The chain links TRBV6-5 to TRBJ2-7; 8 nucleotides match TRBD2. There are 14 residues in the CDR3. The V segment lost 2 bases and the J segment 3 bases; nucleotides outside the gene matches: 3. Germline CDR1 and CDR2: MNHEY and SVGAGI. The CDR3 DNA is TGTGCCAGCAGTTACGGGACTAGGGACTACGAGCAGTACTTC. This translates into CASSYGTRDYEQYF.

The chain carries TRBV3-1 (or the pseudogene TRBV3-2) and TRBJ2-4, with TRBD1 identical over 7 bases. There are 16 residues in the CDR3. The germline gives CDR1 LGHDT, CDR2 YNNKEL (reference sequence). Trimming at V came to 3 bases and at J to 3 bases, leaving 8 bases not matched to a gene. The CDR3 reads CASSHRGGEGKNIQYF. The CDR3 DNA reads as TGTGCCAGCAGCCATCGAGGGGGCGAGGGCAAAAACATTCAGTACTTC.

The rearrangement joins TRBV4-3 to TRBJ2-7; possibly TRBD2 for D (5 bases). Trimming pared 0 bases from V and 2 bases from J, leaving 8 bases between. Germline assignment: CDR1 LGHNA and CDR2 YSLEER. This CDR3 is built from 14 residues. The CDR3 loop is CASSQDSVTYEQYF. The CDR3 DNA is TGCGCCAGCAGCCAAGATAGCGTTACCTACGAGCAGTACTTC.

The chain recombines TRBV9 with TRBJ2-7; a weak D match, TRBD1 (6 bases). V was pared by 1 base and J by 1 base, with 6 bases between. From germline, CDR1 is SGDLS and CDR2 YYNGEE. The CDR3 contains 13 residues. CDR3 protein: CASSVTGSYEQYF. Written as DNA, the CDR3 is TGTGCCAGCAGCGTAACAGGGTCCTACGAGCAGTACTTC.

The chain uses TRBV9 and TRBJ1-3, with a possible D match to TRBD1 (5 bases). With 3 bases removed from V and 2 bases from J, the gap between germline ends came to 15 bases. The germline V gene has CDR1 SGDLS and CDR2 YYNGEE. The CDR3 sequence is 16 residues long. As DNA, the CDR3 is TGTGCCAGCAGCGCGCGACCAGGGACTACTGGAAACACCATATATTTT. Its translation: CASSARPGTTGNTIYF. The complete variable domain, with remaining parts taken from reference TRBV9 and TRBJ1-3, reads DSGVTQTPKHLITATGQRVTLRCSPRSGDLSVYWYQQSLDQGLQFLIQYYNGEERAKGNILERFSAQQFPDLHSELNLSSLELGDSALYFCASSARPGTTGNTIYFGEGSWLTVV.

The chain couples TRBV6-2 or TRBV6-3 to TRBJ2-7; no clear D gene. V dropped 4 bases and J dropped 3 bases, with 7 bases sitting between them. CDR3 size: 12 residues. Germline assignment: CDR1 MNHEY and CDR2 SVGEGT. The CDR3 loop is CASSLVDYEQYF. For the CDR3, the DNA is TGTGCCAGCAGTTTAGTTGACTACGAGCAGTACTTC.

CDR3 bases: TGTGCCAGCAGCATCACAATAGCGGGAAACGGCTACGAGCAGTACTTC. Residues: CASSITIAGNGYEQYF. The V and J genes are TRBV4-2 and TRBJ2-7; the match to TRBD2 covers 8 bases. The CDR3 extends over 16 amino acids. The germline gives CDR1 LGHNA, CDR2 YNFKEQ. With V trimmed by 5 bases and J by 3 bases, 12 bases remained unmatched.

The V gene is TRBV9, the J gene TRBJ2-7, with TRBD2 matching 8 bases. V lost 0 bases to trimming and J lost 1 base; unmatched junction nucleotides: 9. The CDR3 loop spans 17 amino acids. Germline-derived CDR1 and CDR2 are SGDLS and YYNGEE. CDR3 in amino acids: CASSVEGVTSASYEQYF. The CDR3 region has the DNA TGTGCCAGCAGCGTAGAGGGCGTGACTAGCGCATCCTACGAGCAGTACTTC.

V usage is TRBV27 and J usage is TRBJ1-1; tentatively, D is TRBD1 (6 bases). Germline V gene lookup returns CDR1 MNHEY and CDR2 SMNVEV (reference sequence). This CDR3 has 17 amino acids. The V end was cut by 3 bases, the J end by 4 bases, with 21 bases between. The CDR3 protein is CASSFRSGGAGFTEAFF. For the CDR3, the DNA is TGTGCCAGCAGTTTTCGTTCGGGGGGGGCAGGGTTCACTGAAGCTTTCTTT.

This chain joins TRBV9 and TRBJ2-7; D unclear. Trimming removed 0 bases at V and 0 bases at J, with 7 bases between. The length of the CDR3 is 14 residues. Looked up from germline, CDR1 is SGDLS and CDR2 is YYNGEE. The DNA for the CDR3 is TGTGCCAGCAGCGTAGATAGACTCTCCTACGAGCAGTACTTC. It translates to CASSVDRLSYEQYF.

The chain combines TRBV2 with TRBJ2-3, with a weak D call TRBD2 (6 bases). Trimming removed 6 bases at V and 2 bases at J, with 9 bases between. CDR3 length equals 13 residues. Germline V gene sequence: CDR1 SNHLY, CDR2 FYNNEI. The CDR3 reads CASRRDFTDTQYF. For the CDR3, the DNA is TGTGCCAGCAGACGGGACTTCACAGATACGCAGTATTTT.